This TCR beta chain came from a study of post-analysis software for immune sequencing data. Study-wide results and caveats: Compared with controls, patients had more of about 5 TRBV segments, including TRBV5-6, TRBV5-1 and TRBV20-1.

This clonotype was seen repeatedly, ten times or more. Its antigen is not known. CDR3 length: 17 residues. V was pared by 1 base and J by 0 bases, with 13 bases between. The V gene's germline CDR1 is ENHRY and CDR2 SYGVKD. TCR beta libraries were prepared from cDNA with unique molecular identifiers. TCRdb called the PCR reads again in MiXCR, with one record for every CDR3 protein. The sample includes more than 450,000 distinct CDR3 sequences, about a third seen only once; the top ten take about 5.6%. Sequenced: blood. This chain connects TRBV10-3 to TRBJ2-1, with D perhaps assigned TRBD1 or TRBD2 (5 bases each). The source of this sequence is a girl between 2 and 17 years old with multiple sclerosis. CDR3 protein: CAISEFTGASSYNEQFF. The CDR3 region has the DNA TGTGCCATCAGTGAGTTTACCGGGGCTAGCTCCTACAATGAGCAGTTCTTC.